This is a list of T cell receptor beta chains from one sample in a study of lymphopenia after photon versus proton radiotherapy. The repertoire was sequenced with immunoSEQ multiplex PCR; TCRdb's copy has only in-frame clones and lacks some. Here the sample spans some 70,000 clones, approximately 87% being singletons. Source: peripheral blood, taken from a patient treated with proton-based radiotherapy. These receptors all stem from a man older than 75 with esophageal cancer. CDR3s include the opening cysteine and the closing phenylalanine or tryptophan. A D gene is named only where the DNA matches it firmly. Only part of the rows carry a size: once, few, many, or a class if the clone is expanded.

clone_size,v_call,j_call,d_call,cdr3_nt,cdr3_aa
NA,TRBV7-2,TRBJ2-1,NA,TGTGCCAGCAGCTTAGAGTCGGTAGGGGAGCAGTTCTTC,CASSLESVGEQFF
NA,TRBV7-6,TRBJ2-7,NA,TGTGCCAGCAGCTCCTGGGGGGGCCGATCCTACGAGCAGTACTTC,CASSSWGGRSYEQYF
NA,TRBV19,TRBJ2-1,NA,TGTGCCAGTAGTGTGACAGGTAGGCACAATGAGCAGTTCTTC,CASSVTGRHNEQFF
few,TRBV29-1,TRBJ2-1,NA,TGCAGCGTTGAAAGGTGGCGCGGGATCTCCTACAATGAGCAGTTCTTC,CSVERWRGISYNEQFF
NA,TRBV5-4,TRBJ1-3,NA,TGTGCCAGCAGCTTGAGCAGCCACTCTGGAAACACCATATATTTT,CASSLSSHSGNTIYF
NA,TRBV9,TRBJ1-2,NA,TGTGCCAGCAGCCCCCCATGGCTTGGGGGCTACACCTTC,CASSPPWLGGYTF
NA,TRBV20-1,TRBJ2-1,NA,TGCAGTGCTAGAGATCTTAATGAGCAGTTCTTC,CSARDLNEQFF
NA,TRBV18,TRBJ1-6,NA,TGTGCCAGCTCACCGAGGACGGGAGGGGCAGGGTTAACGTCACCCCTCCACTTT,CASSPRTGGAGLTSPLHF
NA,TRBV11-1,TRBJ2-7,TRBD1,TGTGCCAGCAGCTATTGGACAGGGTCCCACGAGCAGTACTTC,CASSYWTGSHEQYF
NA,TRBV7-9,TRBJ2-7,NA,TGTGCCAGCAGCTCCCGTGGGGACTACGAGCAGTACTTC,CASSSRGDYEQYF
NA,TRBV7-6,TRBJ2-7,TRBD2,TGTGCCAGCAGCTTAGCGCGGGGGAACGAGCAGTACTTC,CASSLARGNEQYF
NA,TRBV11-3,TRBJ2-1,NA,TGTGCCAGCAGCTTGGGGCAGGGCTCCTACAATGAGCAGTTCTTC,CASSLGQGSYNEQFF
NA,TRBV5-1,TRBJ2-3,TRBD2,TGCGCCAGCAGCTTGGTTGGAGCGGGAGGGCCATTAAATACGCAGTATTTT,CASSLVGAGGPLNTQYF
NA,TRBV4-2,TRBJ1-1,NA,TGTGCCAGCAGCCAAGAGGGGGAGACACGAGCTTTCTTT,CASSQEGETRAFF
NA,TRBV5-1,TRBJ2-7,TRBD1,TGCGCCAGCAGCATGGGGCTAATCGGGACAGGTGGAGTGGAGCAGTACTTC,CASSMGLIGTGGVEQYF
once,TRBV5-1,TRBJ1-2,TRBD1,TGCGCCAGCAGCTTGGTCCACCAGGGGGACTATGGCTACACCTTC,CASSLVHQGDYGYTF
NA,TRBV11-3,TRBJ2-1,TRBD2,TGTGCCAGCAGCCACGGACTAGCATCCTACAATGAGCAGTTCTTC,CASSHGLASYNEQFF
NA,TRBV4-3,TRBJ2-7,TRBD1,TGCGCCAGCAGCCAAGACAGGGGGTACGAGCAGTACTTC,CASSQDRGYEQYF
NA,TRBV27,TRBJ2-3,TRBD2,TGTGCCAGTGGGCAGGGACTAGCTATAGATACGCAGTATTTT,CASGQGLAIDTQYF
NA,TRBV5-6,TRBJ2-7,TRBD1,TGTGCCAGCAGCTCCGGGACAGGGATGTACTACGAGCAGTACTTC,CASSSGTGMYYEQYF
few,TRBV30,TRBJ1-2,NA,TGTGCCCTGGTGGGGCCCTTAGACACTACGGGTGGCTACACCTTC,CALVGPLDTTGGYTF
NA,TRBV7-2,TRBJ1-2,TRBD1,TGTGCCAGCAGCTTGGGACAGGGGGCTAGCTATGGCTACACCTTC,CASSLGQGASYGYTF